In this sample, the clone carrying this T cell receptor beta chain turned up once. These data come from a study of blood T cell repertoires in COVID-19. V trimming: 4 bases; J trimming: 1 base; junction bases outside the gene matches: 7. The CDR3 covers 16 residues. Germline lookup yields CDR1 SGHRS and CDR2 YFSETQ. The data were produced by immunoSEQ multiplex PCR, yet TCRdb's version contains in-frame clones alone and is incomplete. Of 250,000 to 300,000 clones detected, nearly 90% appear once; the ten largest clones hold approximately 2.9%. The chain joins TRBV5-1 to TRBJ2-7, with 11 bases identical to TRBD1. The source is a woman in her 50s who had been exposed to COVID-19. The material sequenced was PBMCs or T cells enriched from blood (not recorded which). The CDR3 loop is CASSIGQGARSYEQYF. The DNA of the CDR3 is TGCGCCAGCAGCATTGGACAGGGGGCGCGTTCCTACGAGCAGTACTTC.